The source of this TCR beta chain is a study of early T cells in non-severe SARS-CoV-2 infection. This clonotype was seen repeatedly, ten times or more. Trimming took off 7 bases at V and 3 bases at J, with 9 bases between the two ends. The CDR3 sequence is 13 residues long. Germline V CDR1 and CDR2: MDHEN, SYDVKM. TCRdb reprocessed the 5' RACE reads via MiXCR and lists one record per CDR3 protein. The sample holds some 60,000 distinct CDR3 sequences, about 12% seen once. The chain joins TRBV28 to TRBJ2-2; maybe TRBD2 (6 bases). The material sequenced was whole blood. The sequence derives from an adult who was a healthcare worker with PCR-confirmed SARS-CoV-2 infection or an uninfected control (not recorded which). As DNA, the CDR3 is TGTGCCAGCACCAGGGAGGACACCGGGGAGCTGTTTTTT. This gives the protein CASTREDTGELFF.